A selection of T cell receptor beta chains follows, all from one sample in a study of fetal regulatory T cell absence and autoimmunity. Profiled with immunoSEQ multiplex PCR; TCRdb holds only in-frame clones, not every one. The data hold some 50,000 clones, with about 80% observed a single time. Sequenced sample: cord blood. The source is a newborn boy with IPEX syndrome. Each CDR3 is given with its conserved first and last residue. A D gene is named only where the DNA matches it firmly. The size entry is marked missing in some rows and otherwise reads once, few, many or a size class.

abundance | d_gene | j_gene | v_gene | CDR3nt | CDR3aa
NA | TRBD1 | TRBJ2-5 | TRBV29-1 | TGCAGCGTGGGCAGGGGGCGAGAGACCCAGTACTTC | CSVGRGRETQYF
NA | NA | TRBJ2-3 | TRBV7-9 | TGTGCCAGCAGCCCAGCCGAAAGGGAGGTCACAGATACGCAGTATTTT | CASSPAEREVTDTQYF
NA | NA | TRBJ1-1 | TRBV5-8 | TGTGCCAGCAGCTTGGAACGGTTTCTAAATTCTTACACTGAAGCTTTCTTT | CASSLERFLNSYTEAFF
NA | NA | TRBJ2-2 | TRBV2 | TGTGCCAGCAGTGAGGGCTACAACACCGGGGAGCTGTTTTTT | CASSEGYNTGELFF
NA | NA | TRBJ1-1 | TRBV5-5 | TGTGCCAGCAGCTTGGCCGGGAACACTGAAGCTTTCTTT | CASSLAGNTEAFF
NA | TRBD2 | TRBJ2-3 | TRBV11-3 | TGTGCCAGCAGCTTAGCCCTAGCGGGGGGCACAGATACGCAGTATTTT | CASSLALAGGTDTQYF
NA | NA | TRBJ2-2 | TRBV7-9 | TGTGCCAGCAGCTTGGGGCGCGCGAACACCGGGGAGCTGTTTTTT | CASSLGRANTGELFF
NA | NA | TRBJ2-7 | TRBV10-3 | TGTGCCATCAGTGAAGGGACTCGGGACGAGCAGTACTTC | CAISEGTRDEQYF
NA | NA | TRBJ2-7 | TRBV2 | TGTGCCAGCAGTGAATCAAGGACGAGGCGCCGCTCCTACGAGCAGTACTTC | CASSESRTRRRSYEQYF
NA | NA | TRBJ2-5 | TRBV19 | TGTGCCAGTAGTATAGATCTTGGGGGAGAGACCCAGTACTTC | CASSIDLGGETQYF
NA | NA | TRBJ1-2 | TRBV4-2 | TGTGCCAGCAGCCTCCCCAGCGATGGCTACACCTTC | CASSLPSDGYTF
once | TRBD1 | TRBJ2-5 | TRBV19 | TGTGCCAGTAGTTGGACAGGGGGAGAGGAGACCCAGTACTTC | CASSWTGGEETQYF
NA | NA | TRBJ2-2 | TRBV7-8 | TGTGCCAGCAGCTTCGGTCAGTTCTCTACCGCGAACACCGGGGAGCTGTTTTTT | CASSFGQFSTANTGELFF
NA | NA | TRBJ1-1 | TRBV2 | TGTGCCAGCATGGGGAGGGGAGCTTTCTTT | CASMGRGAFF
NA | TRBD1 | TRBJ2-2 | TRBV15 | TGTGCCACCAGCAGCATACAGGGGGGCAACGGGGAGCTGTTTTTT | CATSSIQGGNGELFF
NA | NA | TRBJ2-7 | TRBV4-3 | TGCGCCAGCAGCCAAGGACCGGGACGGTATTACGAGCAGTACTTC | CASSQGPGRYYEQYF
NA | NA | TRBJ2-7 | TRBV11-2 | NA | CASSYLGGAVLLPPYEQYF
NA | TRBD2 | TRBJ2-5 | TRBV5-1 | TGCGCCAGCAGCTCGGCGGTAGCGGGAGAGAAGACCCAGTACTTC | CASSSAVAGEKTQYF
NA | TRBD2 | TRBJ2-7 | TRBV15 | TGTGCCACCAGCAGGACCCTTAGGAGCGGGACGACCTACGAGCAGTACTTC | CATSRTLRSGTTYEQYF
NA | TRBD1 | TRBJ2-5 | TRBV9 | TGTGCCAGCAGCCCACAAACTACTGACAGGGGCGAAGAGACCCAGTACTTC | CASSPQTTDRGEETQYF
few | NA | TRBJ1-6 | TRBV2 | TGTGCCAGCAGTGAGGTGCGTAATTCACCCCTCCACTTT | CASSEVRNSPLHF
NA | TRBD2 | TRBJ2-7 | TRBV11-2 | TGTGCCAGCAGCCCGTGGACTAGCGGGGCAAATTACGAGCAGTACTTC | CASSPWTSGANYEQYF
NA | TRBD2 | TRBJ2-1 | TRBV27 | TGTGCCAGCAGTGAACTAGCGGGAAAGAATGAGCAGTTCTTC | CASSELAGKNEQFF
NA | NA | TRBJ2-7 | TRBV27 | TGTGCCAGCAGTTCATTAGCTAGCCTCCATACCTACGAGCAGTACTTC | CASSSLASLHTYEQYF
NA | TRBD2 | TRBJ2-3 | TRBV19 | TGTGCCAGTAGTATTAGACTAGCGGGCACAGATACGCAGTATTTT | CASSIRLAGTDTQYF